One and the same sample provided the 25 T cell receptor beta chains below, sequenced in a study of blood T cell repertoires in COVID-19. Assay: immunoSEQ multiplex PCR; the TCRdb copy retains only in-frame clones and omits some. The profile shows roughly 210,000 clones, around nine tenths of them singletons. Sequencing was performed on PBMCs or T cells enriched from blood (not recorded which). The receptors here all came from a man aged 30 to 39 in a cohort exposed to, infected with or recovered from COVID-19 (not recorded which).

The V gene is TRBV19, the J gene TRBJ1-1; maybe TRBD1 (6 bases). The V end was cut by 1 base, the J end by 3 bases, with 9 bases between. The germline V gene has CDR1 LNHDA and CDR2 SQIVND (reference sequence). CDR3 size: 14 residues. The CDR3 loop is CASSIVPGDTEAFF. The CDR3 bases are TGTGCCAGTAGTATAGTTCCAGGGGACACTGAAGCTTTCTTT.

This clone was observed a few times. The rearrangement links TRBV28 to TRBJ2-7; D not certain. CDR1 is MDHEN and CDR2 is SYDVKM in the germline V gene. The CDR3 extends over 13 amino acids. V lost 7 bases to trimming and J lost 5 bases, with 15 bases between them. CDR3 sequence: CASKASSWNEQYF. The CDR3 DNA reads TGTGCCAGCAAGGCTAGTAGTTGGAACGAGCAGTACTTC. The full variable domain, with the rest looked up from reference TRBV28 and TRBJ2-7, is DVKVTQSSRYLVKRTGEKVFLECVQDMDHENMFWYRQDPGLGLRLIYFSYDVKMKEKGDIPEGYSVSREKKERFSLILESASTNQTSMYLCASKASSWNEQYFGPGTRLTVT.

V is TRBV28 and J is TRBJ1-2; D is possibly TRBD1 (6 bases). Trimming shortened V by 4 bases and J by 0 bases, and 18 bases separated the two germline ends. CDR3 size: 17 residues. The germline V gene has CDR1 MDHEN and CDR2 SYDVKM. This CDR3 reads CASSSGSQGEANYGYTF. The DNA of the CDR3 is TGTGCCAGCAGTTCCGGTTCACAGGGTGAAGCTAACTATGGCTACACCTTC.

The chain uses TRBV3-1 (or the pseudogene TRBV3-2) and TRBJ1-2; possibly TRBD1 for D (6 bases). Trimming removed 4 bases at V and 4 bases at J, with 16 bases between. This CDR3 is built from 15 residues. Germline assignment: CDR1 LGHDT and CDR2 YNNKEL (reference sequence). The DNA of the CDR3 is TGTGCCAGCAGCCGTGAGGGGGTAGTGGGCTATGGCTACACCTTC. This codes for CASSREGVVGYGYTF.

The chain combines TRBV6-5 with TRBJ2-7; D is possibly TRBD1 (6 bases). The CDR3 extends over 15 amino acids. Deletions cut 0 bases from V and 11 bases from J, with 20 bases between. CDR1 is MNHEY, CDR2 SVGAGI, per germline. The CDR3 nucleotides read TGTGCCAGCAGTTACTCGACCGTGACAGGCAGGCCAGAGTACTTC. Translation gives CASSYSTVTGRPEYF.

The chain has TRBV7-9 and TRBJ1-1, with a weak D call TRBD1 (5 bases). The germline V gene encodes CDR1 SEHNR and CDR2 FQNEAQ (reference sequence). The CDR3 runs to 14 residues. The ends were cut back, 2 bases at V and 11 bases at J, with 18 bases in the middle. DNA for the CDR3: TGTGCCAGCAGCTTAATTGGCGGGGCCCCAGGGGCTTTCTTT. Its translation: CASSLIGGAPGAFF.

The chain couples TRBV7-3 to TRBJ2-3, with 7 bases identical to TRBD2. Trimming removed 4 bases from V and 6 bases from J; junction bases left unmatched: 7. Germline CDR1 and CDR2: SGHTA and FQGTGA. The CDR3 is 14 residues long. The CDR3 region is CASSSAAGDDTQYF. CDR3 nucleotides: TGTGCCAGCAGCTCTGCGGCGGGGGATGATACGCAGTATTTT.

Here the CDR3 DNA reads TGTGCCAGCAGTTTGGTTGGGAGAGGGAACTATGGCTACACCTTC. It yields the protein CASSLVGRGNYGYTF. The V call is TRBV28, the J call TRBJ1-2; D ambiguous. The V gene's germline CDR1 is MDHEN and CDR2 SYDVKM. The CDR3 spans 15 residues. The V gene lost 3 bases and the J gene lost 2 bases, with 13 bases spanning the gap.

The chain carries TRBV6-5 and TRBJ1-2, with D possibly being TRBD1 (5 bases). V lost 8 bases and J lost 4, with 14 bases in between. CDR3 length: 13 residues. The V gene's germline CDR1 is MNHEY and CDR2 SVGAGI. The CDR3 sequence: CASGGGSSYGYTF. For the CDR3, the DNA is TGTGCCAGCGGGGGGGGTTCAAGCTATGGCTACACCTTC.

The CDR3 protein is CATSDPRDSSYEQYF. The CDR3 DNA follows: TGTGCCACCAGTGATCCCCGGGATTCGTCCTACGAGCAGTACTTC. The rearrangement joins TRBV24-1 to TRBJ2-7; D is perhaps TRBD2 (5 bases). CDR1 is KGHDR, CDR2 SFDVKD, per germline. The CDR3 has 15 amino acids. The V gene lost 3 bases and the J gene lost 1 base, with 12 bases spanning the gap.

The chain links TRBV19 to TRBJ1-1, with TRBD1 matching over 7 bases. CDR3 length equals 13 residues. V trimming: 8 bases; J trimming: 8 bases; junction bases outside the gene matches: 11. CDR1 LNHDA and CDR2 SQIVND come from the germline V gene (reference sequence). CDR3: CASEDRRSREAFF. Here the CDR3 DNA reads TGTGCCAGTGAGGACAGGAGGTCGAGGGAAGCTTTCTTT.

This rearrangement joins TRBV9 to TRBJ2-2; perhaps TRBD2 as D (6 bases). V dropped 0 bases and J dropped 0 bases, with 6 bases sitting between them. CDR1 and CDR2 (germline): SGDLS, YYNGEE. The CDR3 extends over 15 amino acids. The CDR3: CASSVGGANTGELFF. The DNA of the CDR3 is TGTGCCAGCAGCGTAGGCGGGGCGAACACCGGGGAGCTGTTTTTT.

The chain links TRBV9 to TRBJ2-5; D is perhaps TRBD2 (6 bases). CDR3 size: 15 residues. The germline V gene encodes CDR1 SGDLS and CDR2 YYNGEE. V lost 0 bases and J 2 bases, leaving 11 bases between the germline ends. CDR3 bases: TGTGCCAGCAGCGTAGGTCGGGGGATACAAGAGACCCAGTACTTC. This codes for CASSVGRGIQETQYF.

The chain couples TRBV7-9 to TRBJ1-1, with a tentative D call TRBD1 (5 bases). This CDR3 comprises 14 residues. CDR1 SEHNR and CDR2 FQNEAQ come from the germline V gene (reference sequence). Trimming left V 2 bases short and J 4 bases short, with 11 bases between. The CDR3 is CASSLRGYGTEAFF. CDR3 in DNA: TGTGCCAGCAGCTTACGGGGGTATGGCACTGAAGCTTTCTTT.

This clone appeared a single time. The CDR3 region is CASRLAGVTGELFF. The DNA of the CDR3 is TGCGCCAGCAGACTAGCGGGAGTTACCGGGGAGCTGTTTTTT. V usage is TRBV4-1 and J usage is TRBJ2-2, with TRBD2 matching 11 bases. The germline gives CDR1 MGHRA, CDR2 YSYEKL. The V gene end was trimmed by 6 bases and the J gene end by 5 bases; junction bases not matched to a gene: 2. This CDR3 spans 14 amino acids.

J is TRBJ2-7 and V is TRBV6-6; 10 nucleotides align to TRBD1. Unmatched junction bases numbered 3, after V lost 5 bases and J lost 2 bases. The CDR3 runs 14 residues. CDR1 and CDR2 (germline): MNHNY, SVGAGI (reference sequence). The CDR3 bases are TGTGCCAGCAGTCGACAGGGGGCCCCCTACGAGCAGTACTTC. Its protein product is CASSRQGAPYEQYF.

This clone has just one count. V is TRBV6-4 and J is TRBJ2-1; 10 bases match TRBD2. Germline lookup yields CDR1 MRHNA and CDR2 SNTAGT. J was trimmed by 9 bases and V by 5 bases; bases with no gene match: 13. The CDR3 is made up of 16 amino acids. Here the CDR3 DNA reads TGTGCCAGCAGTCTTGGGGCAAGCGGGAGGGCCGGTGAGCAGTTCTTC. Protein sequence: CASSLGASGRAGEQFF.

The chain employs TRBV27 and TRBJ2-7, with 7 nucleotides matching TRBD1. The CDR3 is 14 amino acids. Per germline, CDR1 MNHEY and CDR2 SMNVEV (reference sequence). The V gene end was trimmed by 6 bases and the J gene end by 2 bases; junction bases not matched to a gene: 7. The CDR3 loop reads CASRAPGQTYEQYF. The DNA of the CDR3 is TGTGCCAGCAGAGCGCCGGGACAGACCTACGAGCAGTACTTC.

The chain links TRBV7-6 to TRBJ2-1; D possibly corresponds to TRBD2 (6 bases). Germline V lookup: CDR1 SGHVS, CDR2 FNYEAQ. This CDR3 is 13 amino acids long. Deletions cut 1 base from V and 7 bases from J, with 8 bases between. CDR3 loop: CASSLVRGNEQFF. The CDR3 DNA follows: TGTGCCAGCAGCTTAGTTCGGGGGAATGAGCAGTTCTTC.

The rearrangement uses TRBV9 and TRBJ2-7; 7 nucleotides agree with TRBD2. The CDR3 spans 15 residues. Germline assignment: CDR1 SGDLS and CDR2 YYNGEE. Trimming took 4 bases from V and 0 from J; bases not matched to a gene: 7. CDR3 residues: CASSPYSGSSYEQYF. CDR3 nucleotide sequence: TGTGCCAGCAGCCCGTATAGCGGGTCCTCCTACGAGCAGTACTTC.

The rearrangement uses TRBV19 and TRBJ1-3, with unresolved D. The V and J ends lost 8 bases and 1 base respectively, with 6 bases between them. CDR3 length equals 12 residues. CDR1 and CDR2 (germline): LNHDA, SQIVND (reference sequence). The CDR3 is CASCASGNTIYF. As DNA, the CDR3 is TGTGCCAGTTGCGCGTCTGGAAACACCATATATTTT.

This clone is a singleton in its sample. The chain uses TRBV12-3 or TRBV12-4 and TRBJ2-7; D is perhaps TRBD2 (6 bases). The CDR3 loop spans 13 amino acids. Trimming left V 4 bases short and J 6 bases short, with 13 bases between. CDR3 amino acids: CASSYGGTSEQYF. CDR3 DNA: TGTGCCAGCAGTTATGGGGGGACCTCCGAGCAGTACTTC.

V gene TRBV28 combines with J gene TRBJ2-2, with a tentative D call TRBD1 (6 bases). CDR1 is MDHEN, CDR2 SYDVKM, per germline. V lost 1 base, J lost 1 base, and 7 bases lay in between. The CDR3 sequence is 15 residues long. The CDR3 coding sequence is TGTGCCAGCAGTTTATACAGGGAGAACACCGGGGAGCTGTTTTTT. The encoded protein is CASSLYRENTGELFF.

The J gene is TRBJ1-1, the V gene TRBV28, with D possibly TRBD1 on 6 matching bases. The CDR3 consists of 14 residues. The V and J ends lost 5 bases and 10 bases respectively, with 20 bases between them. The germline CDR1 and CDR2 sequences are MDHEN and SYDVKM. CDR3: CASSPAGVFNGAFF. The DNA of the CDR3 is TGTGCCAGCAGTCCCGCAGGGGTTTTCAACGGAGCTTTCTTT.

V and J are TRBV11-2 and TRBJ2-1; TRBD1 matches at 7 bases. This CDR3 comprises 15 residues. CDR1 SGHAT and CDR2 FQNNGV come from the germline V gene. The trim removed 1 base at V and 4 bases at J, leaving 4 bases unmatched. The CDR3 is CASSLGQGPYNEQFF. As DNA, the CDR3 is TGTGCCAGCAGCTTAGGACAGGGACCTTACAATGAGCAGTTCTTC.